A selection of T cell receptor beta chains follows, all from one sample in a study of long-term antiretroviral therapy in people with HIV. Produced via immunoSEQ multiplex PCR; TCRdb's table is partial and in-frame only. The sample holds approximately 15,000 clones; around 80% are singletons and the top ten take 7% to 9%. The sequencing here drew on unsorted PBMCs, taken 0.1 years after starting antiretroviral therapy. The source of these receptors is a man between 18 and 29 years old with HIV. The CDR3 runs from the conserved cysteine through the conserved F or W. A D gene is named only where the DNA matches it firmly. Clone size, where shown, is once, few, many, or a class for clones that have expanded.

J gene,V gene,D gene,clone size,CDR3 protein,CDR3 DNA
TRBJ1-2,TRBV15,-,few,CATSRARRISYTF,TGTGCCACCAGCAGAGCAAGGCGAATTTCCTACACCTTC
TRBJ2-7,TRBV27,TRBD1,-,CASRDFSGQGFYEQYF,TGTGCCAGCAGGGATTTCTCGGGACAGGGATTCTACGAGCAGTACTTC
TRBJ2-7,TRBV5-8,-,-,CASLRTGTYEQYF,TGTGCCAGCCTCCGGACCGGTACCTACGAGCAGTACTTC
TRBJ2-7,TRBV15,TRBD2,-,CATSRPWTSLTIEQYF,TGTGCCACCAGCAGGCCCTGGACTAGCCTGACTATTGAGCAGTACTTC
TRBJ1-5,TRBV5-4,-,-,CASNVKGTDQPQHF,TGTGCCAGCAATGTTAAGGGGACTGATCAGCCCCAGCATTTT
TRBJ1-4,TRBV7-2,-,-,CASSLGPGVEKLFF,TGTGCCAGCAGCTTAGGTCCAGGGGTTGAAAAACTGTTTTTT
TRBJ2-1,TRBV11-1,-,large,CASSKGLNYNEQFF,TGTGCCAGCAGCAAGGGACTTAACTACAATGAGCAGTTCTTC
TRBJ1-1,TRBV19,-,-,CASTLSDGDPTGMTGRDLEAFF,TGTGCCAGTACCCTCAGCGATGGGGACCCAACGGGTATGACAGGCCGGGATCTTGAAGCTTTCTTT
TRBJ1-1,TRBV6-1,-,-,CASSSLKGTEAFF,TGTGCCAGCTCCTCGCTTAAAGGCACTGAAGCTTTCTTT
TRBJ2-2,TRBV15,TRBD1,-,CATKGWGQGNTRELFF,TGTGCCACGAAAGGGTGGGGACAGGGTAACACCCGGGAGCTGTTTTTT
TRBJ2-1,TRBV5-1,-,-,CASSLKATYNEQFF,TGCGCCAGCAGCTTGAAAGCTACCTACAATGAGCAGTTCTTC
TRBJ2-3,TRBV7-7,TRBD2,-,CASSSGPGGSEFSTDTQYF,TGTGCTAGCAGCTCCGGGCCGGGGGGATCTGAATTCAGCACAGATACGCAGTATTTT
TRBJ2-7,TRBV7-8,-,-,CASSLHRGPSYEQYF,TGTGCCAGCAGCTTACACCGCGGGCCTAGCTACGAGCAGTACTTC
TRBJ1-6,TRBV9,-,-,CASSVGLHSPLHF,TGTGCCAGCAGCGTCGGGCTACATTCACCCCTCCACTTT
TRBJ2-3,TRBV12-5,TRBD2,-,CASGFGGTSGGPRTDTQYF,TGTGCTAGTGGTTTTGGGGGGACTAGCGGGGGGCCTCGCACAGATACGCAGTATTTT
TRBJ2-3,TRBV2,-,-,CASTTDRTTDTQYF,TGTGCCAGCACGACCGACAGAACCACAGATACGCAGTATTTT
TRBJ1-5,TRBV6-5,TRBD1,-,CASSYYGTGGNQPQHF,TGTGCCAGCAGTTACTATGGGACAGGGGGAAATCAGCCCCAGCATTTT
TRBJ1-2,TRBV5-6,-,few,CASSLWDRRTYGYTF,TGTGCCAGCAGCTTGTGGGACCGACGTACTTATGGCTACACCTTC